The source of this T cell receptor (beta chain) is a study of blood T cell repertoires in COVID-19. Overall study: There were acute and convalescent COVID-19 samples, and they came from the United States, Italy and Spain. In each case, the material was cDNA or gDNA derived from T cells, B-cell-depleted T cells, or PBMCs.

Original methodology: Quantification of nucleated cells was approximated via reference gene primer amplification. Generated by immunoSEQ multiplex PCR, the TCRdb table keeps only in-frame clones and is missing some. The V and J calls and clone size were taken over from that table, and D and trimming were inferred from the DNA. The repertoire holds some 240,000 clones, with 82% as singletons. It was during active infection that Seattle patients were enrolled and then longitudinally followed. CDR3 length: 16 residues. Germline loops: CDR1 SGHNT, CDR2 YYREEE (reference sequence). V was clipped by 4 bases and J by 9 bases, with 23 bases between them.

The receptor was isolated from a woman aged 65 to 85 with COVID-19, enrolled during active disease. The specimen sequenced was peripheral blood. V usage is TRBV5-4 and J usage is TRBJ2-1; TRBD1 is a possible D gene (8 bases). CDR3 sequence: CASSRGGTGSIREQFF. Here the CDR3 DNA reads TGTGCCAGCAGCAGGGGAGGGACAGGTTCCATCCGTGAGCAGTTCTTC. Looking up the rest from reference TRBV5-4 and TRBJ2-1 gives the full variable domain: ETGVTQSPTHLIKTRGQQVTLRCSSQSGHNTVSWYQQALGQGPQFIFQYYREEENGRGNFPPRFSGLQFPNYSSELNVNALELDDSALYLCASSRGGTGSIREQFFGPGTRLTVL.